This T cell receptor (beta chain) was observed in a study of T cell responses to AZD1222 COVID-19 vaccine (dated by TCRdb to 2020 to 2023). Looking at the study overall: A total of 230 to 250 trial participants underwent TCR sequencing, of whom more than 200 had received two doses of AZD1222 and roughly 26 had received two doses of the MenACWY control vaccine. Enrollment into the trials was organized by age into subgroups of 18-55, 56-69 and 70-plus years, and those subgroups contained about 160, 30 and 59 TCR-sequenced participants, respectively.

The CDR3 regions of human TCRbeta chains were analyzed by immunosequencing. Concerning the study's data processing: Repertoire TCRs were matched against a reference library of SARS-CoV-2-specific TCRs generated with the MIRA antigen-specificity platform. Breadth meant the fraction of unique TCRs that were SARS-CoV-2-associated, whereas depth meant the fraction of total T cells that were SARS-CoV-2-associated. Using the MIRA data, each spike-specific TCR was assigned both to the spike region to which the TCR was reactive and to a CD4 or CD8 class. Log10-transformed breadth and depth values were compared by one-way ANOVA with Sidak's multiple comparisons tests. Held by TCRdb, this immuneACCESS table contains in-frame sequences only and omits some clones. Under half of the omission traces to an unresolved V gene where checked; the cause of the rest is unknown. For V, J and clone size, that table is used; D and trimming come from the DNA. This sample has roughly 150,000 clones in its table, and 85% to 95% of those were observed once. 6% to 7% of the sample lies in the top ten.

Reading the label with the study, this specimen's time point is: about 28 days (+/-7) after the second vaccine dose. AZD1222 recipients with second doses at about 4 weeks or about 12 weeks were pooled, because spike-specific TCR depth and breadth did not differ between schedules. The vaccinee samples were drawn from two UK trials, COV001 and COV002, one of which was a single-blind randomized controlled phase 2/3 trial testing AZD1222 (ChAdOx1 nCoV-19) in healthy adults. Trial participant PBMC samples were collected at day 0 and day 28 after the second dose for TCRbeta chain sequencing. The full study reports these points: A significant rise in spike-specific TCR breadth and depth was observed after two AZD1222 doses relative to day 0 and relative to MenACWY recipients. Reportedly, close to half of the unique spike-specific TCRs recognized epitopes lying outside the regions that are mutated in the B.1.351 and B.1.1.7 variants. Participants were mostly white British, with more females than males. The authors suggested clonal diversity may have been underestimated. In the small 56-69-year group, the increase in depth fell short of significance, most likely because of low power. Because no samples from the day 14 peak response were available, repertoires could be characterized only after the peak T cell response. The whole spike protein was spanned by vaccine-associated CD4 TCRs, and dominant responses were seen in regions 160-218 and 743-854. Conclusions about previously exposed vaccinees were limited because only six AZD1222 recipients were SARS-CoV-2 seropositive at baseline.

Counted from cysteine to phenylalanine, this CDR3 has 12 amino acids. Just CDR3 DNA is preserved here, 36 bases in frame from base 1. V and J lose 1 base and 6 bases, and a span of 4 bases separates them. This clone has a single count. What antigen it recognizes has not been identified. It has no much larger one-base neighbor in the sample; base qualities were not kept. The same CDR3 is also encoded by other DNA sequences in this sample. The sequence derives from an adult who received the AZD1222 COVID-19 vaccine. This receptor chain uses TRBV12-3 or TRBV12-4 and TRBJ1-5; the D gene is unclear. Material: peripheral blood, obtained 28 days after the second AZD1222 dose. The nucleotide sequence is given as TGTGCCAGCAGTTTAGGATCTCAGCCCCAGCATTTT. It encodes CASSLGSQPQHF.